This T cell receptor beta chain was captured by sequencing in a study of T cell repertoires in cytomegalovirus infection. The wider study: Indicated by public TCR beta signatures were CMV infection and matching HLA type.

TCRdb used MiXCR to reprocess the reads, holding one entry per CDR3 protein. Here the sample spans nearly 650,000 distinct CDR3 sequences, 20% to 25% being singletons. Findings and caveats of the study: CMV-specific TCR beta clonotypes restricted by HLA-C were the ones dominating the ex vivo response. Totalled public TCR beta family frequency picked out people who carried CMV plus the relevant HLA.

J was trimmed by 8 bases and V by 1 base; bases with no gene match: 5. In germline, CDR1 is SGHTA, CDR2 FQGNSA. The CDR3 totals 15 residues. This clonotype was picked up a small number of times. No antigen is known for it. The chain couples TRBV7-2 to TRBJ1-4; TRBD1 agrees at 9 bases. Material: CD8+ T cells from PBMCs. This sequence was found in a human donor in good health (CMV status not recorded). Some clones in this sample may be carry-over from other donors' samples. The CDR3 region has the DNA TGTGCCAGCAGCTTAGTGGGACAGGGTCGGGAAAAACTGTTTTTT. This sequence encodes CASSLVGQGREKLFF. The full variable domain, completed using reference TRBV7-2 and TRBJ1-4, is GAGVSQSPSNKVTEKGKDVELRCDPISGHTALYWYRQSLGQGLEFLIYFQGNSAPDKSGLPSDRFSAERTGGSVSTLTIQRTQQEDSAVYLCASSLVGQGREKLFFGSGTQLSVL.